Below are 6 T cell receptor beta chains sequenced from a single sample in a study of technical replicates of blood from several donors. The method was immunoSEQ multiplex PCR; TCRdb's version includes in-frame clones alone and lacks a portion of them. The table has 60,000 to 65,000 clones, 70% to 90% seen once. Material for sequencing was PBMCs. These receptors were obtained from a human donor in good health. Some clones in this sample may be carry-over from other donors' samples.

The rearrangement links TRBV12-2 to TRBJ2-5; the D call of TRBD2 is as the table states it, not checked on the DNA. TRBV12-2 is classified as a pseudogene. CDR3 size: 15 residues. CDR3 in DNA: TGTGCAAGTCGTCGGACGGGGGTCTTTCAAGAGACCCAGTACTTC. Its protein product is CASRRTGVFQETQYF.

The chain is built from TRBV5-1 and TRBJ2-3, with TRBD1 matching 11 bases. The length of the CDR3 is 17 residues. V was clipped by 2 bases and J by 4 bases; unmatched bases: 9. Germline lookup yields CDR1 SGHRS and CDR2 YFSETQ. The CDR3 loop is CASSFGRTGGGSDTQYF. CDR3 sequence (DNA): TGCGCCAGCAGCTTCGGCAGGACAGGGGGCGGATCAGATACGCAGTATTTT.

This clone was observed a single time. This chain connects TRBV2 to TRBJ1-5, with 10 bases identical to TRBD1. The CDR3 consists of 15 residues. Germline V lookup: CDR1 SNHLY, CDR2 FYNNEI. Trimming at V came to 3 bases and at J to 4 bases, leaving 3 bases not matched to a gene. CDR3 in amino acids: CASSERQGANQPQHF. CDR3 bases: TGTGCCAGCAGTGAGAGACAGGGGGCAAATCAGCCCCAGCATTTT.

J is TRBJ2-3 and V is TRBV10-3, with a tentative D call TRBD2 (6 bases). V was pared by 0 bases and J by 4 bases, with 8 bases between. The CDR3 runs to 14 residues. Per germline, CDR1 ENHRY and CDR2 SYGVKD. Here the CDR3 reads CAISESGEADTQYF. In nucleotides, the CDR3 is TGTGCCATCAGTGAGTCAGGGGAGGCAGATACGCAGTATTTT.

This sequence joins TRBV7-9 and TRBJ2-7; D might be TRBD2 (6 bases). Trimming took off 5 bases at V and 11 bases at J, with 13 bases between the two ends. The CDR3 sequence is 11 residues long. Germline lookup yields CDR1 SEHNR and CDR2 FQNEAQ (reference sequence). The chain's CDR3 is CASSQGGDEYF. CDR3 sequence (DNA): TGTGCCAGCAGCCAAGGCGGGGATGAGTACTTC.

V and J are TRBV27 and TRBJ1-4; 9 bases are shared with TRBD1. V lost 7 bases and J lost 8; bases outside the gene matches: 8. The germline gives CDR1 MNHEY, CDR2 SMNVEV (reference sequence). There are 14 residues in the CDR3. Here the CDR3 reads CASKGQGQSEKLFF. DNA for the CDR3: TGTGCCAGCAAGGGACAGGGCCAGTCCGAAAAACTGTTTTTT.